This T cell receptor (beta chain) was captured in a study of shared clonotypes between healthy human individuals. Study information: Each donor had three CD4 naive, three CD4 memory, two CD8 naive and one CD8 memory plate. Notes on the study in general: Non-shared clonotypes showed lower generation probabilities than clonotypes common to all four donors. Rarefaction curves obtained for sorted subsets showed sequencing incomplete despite large depth.

Trimming pared 10 bases from V and 4 bases from J, leaving 22 bases between. The CDR3 has 16 amino acids. Germline CDR1 reads ENHRY; CDR2 reads SYGVKD. Generated by immunoSEQ multiplex PCR, the TCRdb table keeps only in-frame clones and is missing some. This table has about 2 million clones, 85% to 95% appearing once. Naive CD8 populations comprised CD45RO-negative cells positively selected for CCR7, excluding terminally differentiated effector memory CD45RA+ cells. In regard to this clone: The antigen remains unidentified.

The chain employs TRBV10-3 and TRBJ2-2, with D maybe TRBD2 (6 bases). The sequenced material came from naive CD8+ T cells sorted from blood. The source is a man between 18 and 35 years old in good health. CDR3 in DNA: TGTGCCAGCAAAGCCCCGGAGGGCCGGGGCACCGGGGAGCTGTTTTTT. Translation gives CASKAPEGRGTGELFF.